Listed here are 19 T cell receptor beta chains from one sample, sequenced in a study of regulatory dendritic cells for organ transplantation. Sequencing was performed with immunoSEQ multiplex PCR; in TCRdb, only in-frame clones are kept and a portion is missing. The sample contains roughly 20,000 clones, 85% to 90% of which appear only once. What these receptors recognize is not known. CFSE-labeled sorted T cells met regulatory or mature dendritic cells for five to six days. The specimen sequenced was naive CD4+ T cells from blood cultured with dendritic cells. Subset denoted: CD45RA+ naive T cells. The receptor set was obtained from a human donor in good health.

A single count supports this clone. The gene calls are TRBV19 and TRBJ1-2, with D hard to call. Deletions cut 3 bases from V and 2 bases from J, with 10 bases between. The germline V gene encodes CDR1 LNHDA and CDR2 SQIVND (reference sequence). The CDR3 has 14 amino acids. CDR3 DNA sequence: TGTGCCAGTAGTATCCTAACAGTAAACTATGGCTACACCTTC. Amino acids: CASSILTVNYGYTF.

The DNA of the CDR3 is TGTGCCAGAAGCTTGGAATTATCGACAGGGGTCGATAAAAAAATCTACGAGCAGTACTTC. Protein: CARSLELSTGVDKKIYEQYF. V is TRBV5-3 and J is TRBJ2-7; 8 bases align to TRBD1. TRBV5-3 counts as an open reading frame of uncertain function. This CDR3 is 20 amino acids long. V shed 0 bases, J shed 3 bases, and the junction held 20 bases outside the gene matches.

DNA for the CDR3: TGTGCCAGTAGTTTACAAGGTTACTCTGGCTACACCTTC. It translates to CASSLQGYSGYTF. The chain has TRBV19 and TRBJ1-2; D is ambiguous. CDR1 is LNHDA, CDR2 SQIVND, per germline (reference sequence). The CDR3 has 13 residues. The V gene lost 5 bases and the J gene lost 7 bases, with 14 bases spanning the gap.

This clone was observed a single time. V is TRBV28 and J is TRBJ1-4; D is unclear. V was pared by 6 bases and J by 1 base, with 3 bases between. CDR3 length: 12 residues. Germline CDR1 and CDR2: MDHEN and SYDVKM. The CDR3 sequence is CASRGTNEKLFF. In DNA, the CDR3 is TGTGCCAGCAGGGGAACTAATGAAAAACTGTTTTTT.

The chain has TRBV4-2 and TRBJ1-5; tentatively, D is TRBD1 (6 bases). The CDR3 is 15 amino acids. Trimming took off 1 base at V and 1 base at J, with 8 bases between the two ends. Germline V gives CDR1 LGHNA, CDR2 YNFKEQ. CDR3 sequence: CASSQAQGSNQPQHF. In DNA, the CDR3 is TGTGCCAGCAGCCAAGCGCAGGGGAGCAATCAGCCCCAGCATTTT.

The chain combines TRBV7-9 with TRBJ2-2; 7 bases are shared with TRBD2. The CDR3 length is 17 residues. CDR1 and CDR2 (germline): SEHNR, FQNEAQ (reference sequence). V shed 0 bases and J 7 bases; nucleotides not matched to a gene: 11. The DNA of the CDR3 is TGTGCCAGCAGCTTAGCGAGAACTAGCGACGGGGACGGGGAGCTGTTTTTT. Translated, it gives CASSLARTSDGDGELFF.

The chain is built from TRBV19 and TRBJ1-3; D is uncertain. CDR3 length: 17 amino acids. V lost 10 bases and J lost 0, with 22 bases in between. Germline values: CDR1 LNHDA, CDR2 SQIVND (reference sequence). CDR3 coding DNA: TGTGCCACCGCGCGAGCATCCTTACGGCTCTCTGGAAACACCATATATTTT. This encodes CATARASLRLSGNTIYF.

This chain connects TRBV15 to TRBJ2-1, with TRBD2 identical over 9 bases. This CDR3 region has 16 residues. Germline V CDR1 and CDR2: LNHNV, YYDKDF (reference sequence). J gave up 3 bases and V 1 base, and 4 bases lay outside the gene matches. CDR3: CATSRALAGGYNEQFF. CDR3 DNA sequence: TGTGCCACCAGCAGAGCACTAGCGGGTGGCTACAATGAGCAGTTCTTC.

The chain links TRBV6-5 to TRBJ1-3; possible D gene TRBD1, 5 bases. The germline CDR1 and CDR2 sequences are MNHEY and SVGAGI. The CDR3 has 15 amino acids. V dropped 6 bases and J dropped 4 bases, with 16 bases sitting between them. CDR3 sequence: CASRSERGSGNTIYF. For the CDR3, the DNA is TGTGCCAGCAGATCTGAAAGGGGTTCCGGAAACACCATATATTTT.

The chain has TRBV29-1 and TRBJ2-5, with D unresolved. V dropped 5 bases and J dropped 4 bases, with 5 bases sitting between them. CDR3 length: 10 amino acids. Germline V gene sequence: CDR1 SQVTM, CDR2 ANQGSEA. The CDR3 is CSVKTETQYF. CDR3 sequence (DNA): TGCAGCGTTAAAACAGAGACCCAGTACTTC.

This rearrangement joins TRBV9 to TRBJ2-3, with 10 bases lining up with TRBD1. The V segment lost 1 base and the J segment 3 bases; nucleotides outside the gene matches: 23. There are 22 residues in the CDR3. Per germline, CDR1 SGDLS and CDR2 YYNGEE. The CDR3 nucleotides are TGTGCCAGCAGCGTAACCCCGGGGGACAGGGGTTTTCCCCTATTGGGGACAGATACGCAGTATTTT. Encoded protein: CASSVTPGDRGFPLLGTDTQYF. Full variable domain (outside the CDR3, taken from reference TRBV9 and TRBJ2-3): DSGVTQTPKHLITATGQRVTLRCSPRSGDLSVYWYQQSLDQGLQFLIQYYNGEERAKGNILERFSAQQFPDLHSELNLSSLELGDSALYFCASSVTPGDRGFPLLGTDTQYFGPGTRLTVL.

This clone was observed a few times. The CDR3 DNA is TGTGCCTGGAGTGCCCCCCCGACAGGGGTGACTGAAGCTTTCTTT. The encoded protein is CAWSAPPTGVTEAFF. The V call is TRBV30, the J call TRBJ1-1; TRBD1 matches 8 bases. From germline, CDR1 is GTSNPN and CDR2 SVGIG (reference sequence). The CDR3 is 15 amino acids. Trimming cost V 1 base and J 5 bases; bases outside gene matches: 9. Looking up the rest from reference TRBV30 and TRBJ1-1 gives the full variable domain: SQTIHQWPATLVQPVGSPLSLECTVEGTSNPNLYWYRQAAGRGLQLLFYSVGIGQISSEVPQNLSASRPQDRQFILSSKKLLLSDSGFYLCAWSAPPTGVTEAFFGQGTRLTVV.

This chain's CDR3 is CASSPGTSGTPISYNEQFF. The DNA for the CDR3 is TGTGCCAGCAGCCCCGGGACTAGCGGGACCCCCATCTCCTACAATGAGCAGTTCTTC. The chain is built from TRBV7-2 and TRBJ2-1; TRBD2 aligns across 13 bases. The CDR3 contains 19 residues. Germline CDR1 is SGHTA and CDR2 is FQGNSA. V trimming: 5 bases; J trimming: 0 bases; junction bases outside the gene matches: 10.

V gene TRBV9 combines with J gene TRBJ2-7; 7 nucleotides line up with TRBD2. The V gene end was trimmed by 4 bases and the J gene end by 7 bases; junction bases not matched to a gene: 14. CDR1 SGDLS and CDR2 YYNGEE come from the germline V gene. The CDR3 runs 15 residues. The CDR3 spells CASSPSGLLSGEQYF. The DNA for the CDR3 is TGTGCCAGCAGCCCTAGCGGACTGCTATCGGGGGAGCAGTACTTC.

This chain joins TRBV7-6 and TRBJ2-6; TRBD2 matches 9 bases. V lost 4 bases, J lost 0 bases, and 10 bases stayed unmatched. Looked up from germline, CDR1 is SGHVS and CDR2 is FNYEAQ. There are 19 residues in the CDR3. CDR3 in DNA: TGTGCCAGCAGCTCCACAGCGGGGGGCGGGGGCTCTGGGGCCAACGTCCTGACTTTC. Translating gives CASSSTAGGGGSGANVLTF.

The V and J genes are TRBV29-1 and TRBJ2-7; unclear D gene. V lost 4 bases, J lost 2 bases, and 15 bases lay in between. Looked up from germline, CDR1 is SQVTM and CDR2 is ANQGSEA. This CDR3 is 14 amino acids long. CDR3 region: CSVGGLGSTYEQYF. CDR3 nucleotides: TGCAGCGTTGGAGGATTAGGCAGTACCTACGAGCAGTACTTC.

This clone was detected only a few times. This chain uses TRBV19 with TRBJ1-2, with a possible D match to TRBD1 (5 bases). Looked up from germline, CDR1 is LNHDA and CDR2 is SQIVND (reference sequence). The CDR3 spans 13 residues. Trimming left V 3 bases short and J 4 bases short, with 9 bases between. Here the CDR3 DNA reads TGTGCCAGTAGTATCCGGGACTCCTATGGCTACACCTTC. This sequence encodes CASSIRDSYGYTF.

This clone appeared once. The same CDR3 is also encoded by other DNA sequences in this sample. The V call is TRBV7-9, the J call TRBJ1-2; D is possibly TRBD1 (5 bases). V lost 5 bases and J 7 bases, leaving 20 bases between the germline ends. The V gene's germline CDR1 is SEHNR and CDR2 FQNEAQ (reference sequence). This CDR3 has 15 residues. The CDR3 DNA reads as TGTGCCAGCAGCCTCAATGGGCAGGGAGAGAGTGGCTACACCTTC. Translation: CASSLNGQGESGYTF.

This chain joins TRBV18 and TRBJ2-7, with a possible D match to TRBD1 (5 bases). V dropped 1 base and J dropped 7 bases, with 14 bases sitting between them. Germline loops: CDR1 KGHSH, CDR2 LQKENI. The CDR3 loop spans 14 amino acids. The CDR3 DNA follows: TGTGCCAGCTCACCACTATCAGGGCCCAAGGAGCAGTACTTC. This translates into CASSPLSGPKEQYF. The full variable domain, in which reference TRBV18 and TRBJ2-7 provide the parts outside the CDR3, is NAGVMQNPRHLVRRRGQEARLRCSPMKGHSHVYWYRQLPEEGLKFMVYLQKENIIDESGMPKERFSAEFPKEGPSILRIQQVVRGDSAAYFCASSPLSGPKEQYFGPGTRLTVT.